This TCR beta chain was observed in a study of a mutant IDH1 vaccine in newly diagnosed glioma. The wider study: Following radiotherapy alone, or alongside temozolomide cycles, vaccination was started after an interval of 4-6 weeks. The therapy given earlier, which was standard therapy, consisted of radiotherapy, temozolomide, or both, and most of the patients received both.

Data came from immunoSEQ multiplex PCR; TCRdb stores just in-frame clones and leaves some out. The sample carries under 70,000 clones, 80% to 85% recorded once. Time point of the sample: week 5, during vaccination. It was 300 ug of mutant IDH1 20-mer peptide that made up each vaccine dose, given with topical imiquimod. This CDR3 region has 12 residues. V lost 8 bases, J lost 1 base, and 10 bases lay in between. Germline V gene lookup returns CDR1 SQVTM and CDR2 ANQGSEA. In its sample, this clone was seen once. What it recognizes is unknown. The receptor was derived from a man between 25 and 39 years old with glioma. The V call is TRBV29-1, the J call TRBJ2-3; D perhaps matches TRBD2 (7 bases). This specimen was PBMCs, taken from a glioma patient whose treatment included an IDH1 peptide vaccine. Here the CDR3 reads CSIGGGTDTQYF. The CDR3 coding sequence is TGCAGCATAGGGGGGGGCACAGATACGCAGTATTTT.